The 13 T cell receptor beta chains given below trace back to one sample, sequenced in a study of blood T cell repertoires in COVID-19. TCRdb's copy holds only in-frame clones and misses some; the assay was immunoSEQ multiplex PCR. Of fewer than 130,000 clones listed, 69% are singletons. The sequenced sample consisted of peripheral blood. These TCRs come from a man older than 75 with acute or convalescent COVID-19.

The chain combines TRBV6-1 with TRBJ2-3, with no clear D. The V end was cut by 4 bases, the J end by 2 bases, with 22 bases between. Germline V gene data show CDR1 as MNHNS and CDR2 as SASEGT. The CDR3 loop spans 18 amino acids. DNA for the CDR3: TGTGCCAGCAGTGCACCGGCAGGCCAACGTATGCCCACAGATACGCAGTATTTT. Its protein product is CASSAPAGQRMPTDTQYF.

CDR3 protein: CARFTSPGELFF. The DNA for the CDR3 is TGTGCCAGATTCACCAGTCCCGGGGAGCTGTTTTTT. The chain links TRBV5-3 to TRBJ2-2; D gene uncertain. TRBV5-3 is noted as an ORF with a role that remains uncertain. The CDR3 extends over 12 amino acids. V was shortened by 7 bases and J by 6 bases, with 10 bases between the two germline ends.

The CDR3 spells CATSSGYSGANVLTF. The CDR3 DNA reads TGTGCCACCAGCTCAGGGTACTCTGGGGCCAACGTCCTGACTTTC. The genes are TRBV24-1 and TRBJ2-6; weak D call: TRBD1 (5 bases). The CDR3 covers 15 residues. Germline-derived CDR1 and CDR2 are KGHDR and SFDVKD. Trimming cost V 7 bases and J 0 bases, with 9 bases left between them.

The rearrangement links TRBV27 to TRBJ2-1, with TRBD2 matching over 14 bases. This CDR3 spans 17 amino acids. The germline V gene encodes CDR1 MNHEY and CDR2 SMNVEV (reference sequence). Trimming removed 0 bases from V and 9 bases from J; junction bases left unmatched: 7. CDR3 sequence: CASSLSGGTSGRFEQFF. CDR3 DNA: TGTGCCAGCAGTTTATCGGGCGGGACTAGCGGGAGATTTGAGCAGTTCTTC.

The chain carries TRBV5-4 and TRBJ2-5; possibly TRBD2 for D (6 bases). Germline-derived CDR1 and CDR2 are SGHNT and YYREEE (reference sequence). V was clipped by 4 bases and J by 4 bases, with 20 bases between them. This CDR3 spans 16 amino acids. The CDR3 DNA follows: TGTGCCAGCAGCCCTCAGCGGGCAACTGGGGGAGAGACCCAGTACTTC. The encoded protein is CASSPQRATGGETQYF.

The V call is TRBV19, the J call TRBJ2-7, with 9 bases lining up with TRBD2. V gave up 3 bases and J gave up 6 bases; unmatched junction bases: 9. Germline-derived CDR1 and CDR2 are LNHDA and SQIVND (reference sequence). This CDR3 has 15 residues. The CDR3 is CASSIRLAGPLEQYF. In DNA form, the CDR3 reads TGTGCCAGTAGTATCCGGCTAGCGGGACCTCTCGAGCAGTACTTC.

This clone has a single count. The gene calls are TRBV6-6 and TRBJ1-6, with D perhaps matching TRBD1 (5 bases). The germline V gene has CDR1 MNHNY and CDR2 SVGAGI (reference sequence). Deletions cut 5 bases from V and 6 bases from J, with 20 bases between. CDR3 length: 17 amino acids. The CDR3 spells CASSQSGTGGPNSPLHF. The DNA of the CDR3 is TGTGCCAGCAGTCAATCCGGGACGGGAGGACCTAATTCACCCCTCCACTTT.

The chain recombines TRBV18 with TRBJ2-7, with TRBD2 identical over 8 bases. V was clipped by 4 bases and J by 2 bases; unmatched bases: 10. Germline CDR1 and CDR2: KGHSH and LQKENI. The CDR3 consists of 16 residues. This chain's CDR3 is CASSRSGLGLAYEQYF. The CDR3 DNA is TGTGCCAGCTCACGGTCGGGACTAGGACTTGCCTACGAGCAGTACTTC.

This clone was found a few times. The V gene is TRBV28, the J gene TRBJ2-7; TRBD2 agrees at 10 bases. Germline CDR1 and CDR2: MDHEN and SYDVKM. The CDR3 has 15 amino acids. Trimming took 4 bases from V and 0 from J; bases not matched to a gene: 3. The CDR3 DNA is TGTGCCAGCAGTTCCAGCGGGAGGGCCTCCTACGAGCAGTACTTC. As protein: CASSSSGRASYEQYF.

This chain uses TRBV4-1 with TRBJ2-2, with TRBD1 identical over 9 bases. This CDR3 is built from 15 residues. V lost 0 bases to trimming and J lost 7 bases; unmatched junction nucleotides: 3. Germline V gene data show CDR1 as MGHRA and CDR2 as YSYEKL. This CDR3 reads CASSQERQGVGELFF. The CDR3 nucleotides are TGCGCCAGCAGCCAAGAGCGACAGGGGGTCGGGGAGCTGTTTTTT.

CDR3 region: CASSYSGGGTEAFF. In DNA, the CDR3 is TGTGCCAGCAGTTATTCAGGGGGCGGAACTGAAGCTTTCTTT. This sequence joins TRBV6-2 or TRBV6-3 and TRBJ1-1, with 8 bases aligning to TRBD1. CDR1 MNHEY and CDR2 SVGEGT come from the germline V gene. Unmatched junction bases numbered 5, after V lost 3 bases and J lost 5 bases. This CDR3 region has 14 residues.

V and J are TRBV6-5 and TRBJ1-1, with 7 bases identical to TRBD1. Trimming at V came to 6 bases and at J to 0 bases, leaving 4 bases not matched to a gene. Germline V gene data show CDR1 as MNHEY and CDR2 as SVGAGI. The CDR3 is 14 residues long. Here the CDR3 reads CASSAGTVNTEAFF. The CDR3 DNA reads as TGTGCCAGCAGCGCCGGGACAGTGAACACTGAAGCTTTCTTT.

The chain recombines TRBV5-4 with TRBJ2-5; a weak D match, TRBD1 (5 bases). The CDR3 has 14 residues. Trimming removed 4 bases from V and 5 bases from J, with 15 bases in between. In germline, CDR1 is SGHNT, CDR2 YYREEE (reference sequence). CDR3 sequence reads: CASSPIDRSETQYF. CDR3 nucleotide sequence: TGTGCCAGCAGCCCAATCGACAGATCCGAGACCCAGTACTTC.